Listed below are T cell receptor beta chains from one sample, sequenced in a study of T cell changes during pregnancy in multiple sclerosis. The method was immunoSEQ multiplex PCR; TCRdb's version includes in-frame clones alone and lacks a portion of them. The table includes 50,000 to 55,000 clones, around nine tenths detected once. The sample here was CD4+ T cells from peripheral blood mononuclear cells, taken in the third trimester of pregnancy. Every receptor here comes from a female donor with multiple sclerosis, enrolled in a pregnancy study. Both conserved end residues are part of each CDR3. A D gene is named only where the DNA matches it firmly. Clone size is not always given. Where it is, it says once, few, many or a class for expanded clones.

V gene: TRBV7-6; D gene: .; J gene: TRBJ1-3; clone size: .; CDR3 length: 14; CDR3 DNA: TGTGCCAGCAGCTTAGACCAGGGTGGAAACACCATATATTTT; CDR3 protein: CASSLDQGGNTIYF
V gene: TRBV11-2; D gene: .; J gene: TRBJ2-1; clone size: .; CDR3 length: 16; CDR3 DNA: TGTGCCAGCAGCGTGGGGCAGCGGGCCACCTACAATGAGCAGTTCTTC; CDR3 protein: CASSVGQRATYNEQFF
V gene: TRBV2; D gene: .; J gene: TRBJ1-1; clone size: .; CDR3 length: 17; CDR3 DNA: TGTGCCAGCTGGGGCAGGGAAAACCTGGGGATGAACACTGAAGCTTTCTTT; CDR3 protein: CASWGRENLGMNTEAFF
V gene: TRBV27; D gene: TRBD1; J gene: TRBJ1-4; clone size: .; CDR3 length: 15; CDR3 DNA: TGTGCCAGCAGTTTATTCGCGACAGGGTTTGAAAAACTGTTTTTT; CDR3 protein: CASSLFATGFEKLFF
V gene: TRBV11-2; D gene: TRBD2; J gene: TRBJ2-1; clone size: once; CDR3 length: 17; CDR3 DNA: TGTGCCAGCAGCCCCCGGAAGGAAGCGGGGACCCACAATGAGCAGTTCTTC; CDR3 protein: CASSPRKEAGTHNEQFF
V gene: TRBV7-2; D gene: .; J gene: TRBJ2-7; clone size: .; CDR3 length: 13; CDR3 DNA: TGTGCCAGCAGTAAAAGACTAGTAACCGAGCAGTACTTC; CDR3 protein: CASSKRLVTEQYF
V gene: TRBV27; D gene: .; J gene: TRBJ2-7; clone size: .; CDR3 length: 13; CDR3 DNA: TGTGCCAGCAGCTGGCAGGGGTCCTACGAGCAGTACTTC; CDR3 protein: CASSWQGSYEQYF
V gene: TRBV7-9; D gene: TRBD2; J gene: TRBJ2-7; clone size: .; CDR3 length: 15; CDR3 DNA: TGTGCCAGCAGCTTAGCACTAGCGGGGACCTACGAGCAGTACTTC; CDR3 protein: CASSLALAGTYEQYF
V gene: TRBV6-1; D gene: .; J gene: TRBJ1-2; clone size: once; CDR3 length: 14; CDR3 DNA: TGTGCCAGCAGAGGACAGATCAGTCCTTATGGCTACACCTTC; CDR3 protein: CASRGQISPYGYTF
V gene: TRBV5-4; D gene: .; J gene: TRBJ2-5; clone size: .; CDR3 length: 14; CDR3 DNA: TGTGCCAGCAGCTTGGGACTTTTAAGAGACGACCAGTACTTC; CDR3 protein: CASSLGLLRDDQYF
V gene: TRBV19; D gene: .; J gene: TRBJ2-1; clone size: once; CDR3 length: 15; CDR3 DNA: TGTGCCAGTAGTATAACAGGAATCTCCTACAATGAGCAGTTCTTC; CDR3 protein: CASSITGISYNEQFF